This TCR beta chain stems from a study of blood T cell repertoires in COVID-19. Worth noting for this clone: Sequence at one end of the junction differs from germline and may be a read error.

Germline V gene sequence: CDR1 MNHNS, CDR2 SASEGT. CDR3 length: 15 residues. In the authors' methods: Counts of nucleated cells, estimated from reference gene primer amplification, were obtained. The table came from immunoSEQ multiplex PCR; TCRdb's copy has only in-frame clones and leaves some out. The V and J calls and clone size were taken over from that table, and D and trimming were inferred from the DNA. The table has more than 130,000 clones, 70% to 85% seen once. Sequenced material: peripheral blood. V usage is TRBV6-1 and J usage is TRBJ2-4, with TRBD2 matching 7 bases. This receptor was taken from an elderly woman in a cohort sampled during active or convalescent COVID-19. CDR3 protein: CASREAGRAKNIQYF. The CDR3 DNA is TGTGCCAGCAGAGAAGCGGGGAGAGCCAAAAACATTCAGTACTTC.